This T cell receptor beta chain originates from a study of T cell changes during pregnancy in multiple sclerosis. Trimming at V came to 0 bases and at J to 3 bases, leaving 7 bases not matched to a gene. Germline CDR1 reads LGHNA; CDR2 reads YNFKEQ. CDR3 size: 17 residues. Method: immunoSEQ multiplex PCR; TCRdb's copy keeps in-frame clones and lacks some. The table records 30,000 to 40,000 clones, 91% of them present only once. The chain carries TRBV4-2 and TRBJ2-7; 11 bases line up with TRBD2. This TCR derives from a female donor with multiple sclerosis, enrolled in a pregnancy study. Sequenced here: CD8+ T cells from peripheral blood mononuclear cells, sampled in the second trimester of pregnancy. The CDR3 region is CASSQDLPTSGVYEQYF. CDR3 DNA: TGTGCCAGCAGCCAAGATCTTCCGACTAGCGGGGTCTACGAGCAGTACTTC.